This TCR beta chain appears in the sequencing data of a study of blood T cell repertoires in COVID-19. As for the study in general: Italy, Spain and the United States were the sources of the convalescent and acute COVID-19 samples.

Per the original methods: The assay estimated nucleated cells by amplifying reference gene primers. Assay: immunoSEQ multiplex PCR; the TCRdb copy retains only in-frame clones and omits some. V and J calls and clone size are those listed in that table; D and trimming were worked out from the DNA. The sample consists of roughly 200,000 clones, under 85% of them appearing once. The CDR3 is made up of 11 amino acids. V was shortened by 0 bases and J by 5 bases, with 2 bases between the two germline ends. Germline V CDR1 and CDR2: LGHDT, YNNKEL (reference sequence). Sequenced material: peripheral blood. The sequence derives from a woman aged 25 to 39 with COVID-19, enrolled during active disease. The chain carries TRBV3-1 (or the pseudogene TRBV3-2) and TRBJ2-7; D uncertain. The CDR3 nucleotides are TGTGCCAGCAGCCAAGATAACGAGCAGTACTTC. It encodes CASSQDNEQYF.